Below are 17 T cell receptor beta chains sequenced from a single sample in a study of human T cells and chemical hapten exposure. TCRdb processed the RACE reads anew with MiXCR; each CDR3 protein has one entry. Here the sample spans 250,000 or so distinct CDR3 sequences, approximately 8.6% being singletons. Time point reported: pre-sensitization, week 0. Documented treatment: therapeutic diphenylcyclopropenone sensitization with weekly scalp DPC. The sample in question was whole blood, obtained in connection with sensitization to the hapten diphenylcyclopropenone (DPC). The receptors originated from a middle-aged woman with alopecia areata. Some clones in this sample may be carry-over from other donors' samples.

This rearrangement joins TRBV20-1 to TRBJ2-3; 7 bases line up with TRBD1. With 3 bases clipped from V and 4 bases from J, the junction kept 1 base outside the gene matches. The CDR3 runs 12 residues. Germline-derived CDR1 and CDR2 are DFQATT and SNEGSKA (reference sequence). The CDR3: CSARTGSDTQYF. The CDR3 nucleotides are TGCAGTGCTAGGACAGGGTCAGATACGCAGTATTTT.

This clonotype was seen many times. The chain uses TRBV4-3 and TRBJ1-1, with no clear D. V was cut by 0 bases and J by 9 bases, with 11 bases left in between. The CDR3 is 13 amino acids. CDR1 and CDR2 (germline): LGHNA, YSLEER. CDR3 bases: TGCGCCAGCAGCCAAGATCGAGGGAAACAAGCTTTCTTT. Encoded protein: CASSQDRGKQAFF.

The rearrangement joins TRBV3-1 to TRBJ2-1; 10 bases agree with TRBD2. V dropped 4 bases and J dropped 7; count of bases not matched to a gene: 13. The CDR3 spans 17 residues. The germline gives CDR1 LGHDT, CDR2 YNNKEL (reference sequence). The CDR3 sequence is CASSPVLGLAGANEQFF. CDR3 nucleotides: TGTGCCAGCAGCCCCGTTTTGGGGCTAGCGGGAGCTAATGAGCAGTTCTTC.

There are many counts of this clonotype. The chain uses TRBV4-3 and TRBJ1-1; D is ambiguous. The V gene's germline CDR1 is LGHNA and CDR2 YSLEER. V was trimmed by 0 bases and J by 2 bases, leaving 16 bases between them. CDR3 length: 17 amino acids. This chain's CDR3 is CASSQDYRTYGNTEAFF. The CDR3 coding sequence is TGCGCCAGCAGCCAAGATTACAGAACTTACGGAAACACTGAAGCTTTCTTT.

J is TRBJ2-7 and V is TRBV5-1; 8 positions match TRBD1. CDR3 length: 15 amino acids. The germline CDR1 and CDR2 sequences are SGHRS and YFSETQ. J gave up 4 bases and V 5 bases, and 11 bases lay outside the gene matches. The CDR3 nucleotides are TGCGCCAGCAGACCGGACAGGGATCGCCAGTACGAGCAGTACTTC. Protein product: CASRPDRDRQYEQYF.

This clonotype has only a few counts. This sequence joins TRBV5-1 and TRBJ1-5; D is possibly TRBD1 (6 bases). This CDR3 contains 15 residues. CDR1 SGHRS and CDR2 YFSETQ come from the germline V gene. Trimming took 5 bases from V and 3 from J, leaving 15 bases between them. The CDR3 sequence is CASSRSGQSNQPQHF. The CDR3 coding sequence is TGCGCCAGCAGTCGGTCCGGACAGTCCAATCAGCCCCAGCATTTT.

This clonotype showed up many times. The gene calls are TRBV24-1 and TRBJ2-7, with 14 bases matching TRBD2. The junction had 15 bases not matched to a gene; V was cut back by 5 bases and J by 7 bases. The CDR3 loop spans 18 amino acids. Germline CDR1 KGHDR, CDR2 SFDVKD. This CDR3 reads CATSANPGTSGRRWEQYF. DNA of the CDR3: TGTGCCACCAGTGCCAACCCAGGGACTAGCGGGAGAAGGTGGGAGCAGTACTTC.

V and J are TRBV10-3 and TRBJ2-7, with 7 nucleotides matching TRBD2. The CDR3 sequence is 12 residues long. The germline CDR1 and CDR2 sequences are ENHRY and SYGVKD. J gave up 1 base and V 6 bases, and 0 bases lay outside the gene matches. The CDR3 loop reads CAISGGSYEQYF. The CDR3 DNA sequence: TGTGCCATCAGCGGGGGGTCCTACGAGCAGTACTTC.

This clonotype was detected many times. The rearrangement uses TRBV20-1 and TRBJ1-2, with 10 bases matching TRBD1. The CDR3 spans 12 residues. Losses at the gene ends were 6 bases for V and 9 bases for J; bases not matched to a gene: 7. Germline V lookup: CDR1 DFQATT, CDR2 SNEGSKA (reference sequence). CDR3 nucleotides: TGCAGTGCCCCGACAGGGGGCTCGCGCTACACCTTC. It codes for CSAPTGGSRYTF.

The genes are TRBV11-2 and TRBJ2-5; the D call may be TRBD1 or TRBD2 (5 bases each). V lost 0 bases and J lost 3, with 23 bases in between. Germline lookup yields CDR1 SGHAT and CDR2 FQNNGV. CDR3 length: 19 residues. Here the CDR3 reads CASSLEYPTTGTQKETQYF. CDR3 bases: TGTGCCAGCAGCTTAGAGTATCCGACCACCGGGACGCAGAAAGAGACCCAGTACTTC.

At least ten counts were recorded for this clonotype. The chain couples TRBV9 to TRBJ1-3, with D unclear. V lost 0 bases to trimming and J lost 1 base, with 8 bases between them. CDR3 length equals 15 residues. Germline CDR1 reads SGDLS; CDR2 reads YYNGEE. DNA for the CDR3: TGTGCCAGCAGCGTAGATGATCGATCTGGAAACACCATATATTTT. Translating it yields CASSVDDRSGNTIYF.

This clonotype was seen a few times. The V and J genes are TRBV5-8 and TRBJ1-6, with a possible D match to TRBD1 (5 bases). The germline V gene has CDR1 SGHTS and CDR2 YDEGEE. The CDR3 sequence is 15 residues long. Trimming cost V 0 bases and J 7 bases, with 11 bases left between them. CDR3 bases: TGTGCCAGCAGCTTGGCGAGCAGGGTAAATTCACCCCTCCACTTT. Residues: CASSLASRVNSPLHF.

The chain uses TRBV12-3 or TRBV12-4 and TRBJ1-1; the D is unclear. The CDR3 is made up of 12 amino acids. V was clipped by 5 bases and J by 10 bases, with 14 bases between them. The CDR3 region has the DNA TGTGCCAGCAGTCCCTCGGGCGTGTCAGCTTTCTTT. It specifies CASSPSGVSAFF.

This clonotype was found a few times. The chain carries TRBV6-5 and TRBJ2-7, with D possibly TRBD2 on 5 matching bases. This CDR3 spans 15 amino acids. Germline CDR1 is MNHEY and CDR2 is SVGAGI. V lost 4 bases, J lost 5 bases, and 18 bases lay in between. CDR3 sequence: CASSFSGVNPDEQYF. CDR3 DNA sequence: TGTGCCAGCAGTTTCTCCGGGGTCAACCCCGACGAGCAGTACTTC.

The V and J genes are TRBV27 and TRBJ1-1, with a possible D match to TRBD1 (5 bases). Trimming took off 5 bases at V and 5 bases at J, with 9 bases between the two ends. This CDR3 is 12 amino acids long. Per germline, CDR1 MNHEY and CDR2 SMNVEV (reference sequence). CDR3 amino acids: CASSHDRTEAFF. The CDR3 nucleotides read TGTGCCAGCAGTCACGACAGAACTGAAGCTTTCTTT.

The rearrangement joins TRBV7-9 to TRBJ1-4; D gene ambiguous. V was cut by 5 bases and J by 6 bases, with 13 bases left in between. CDR1 is SEHNR, CDR2 FQNEAQ, per germline (reference sequence). The CDR3 contains 14 residues. For the CDR3, the DNA is TGTGCCAGCAGCCCTTCGTCGCTCGATGAAAAACTGTTTTTT. Residues: CASSPSSLDEKLFF.

This clonotype was counted a few times. J is TRBJ2-2 and V is TRBV5-1; 7 nucleotides line up with TRBD1. Germline lookup yields CDR1 SGHRS and CDR2 YFSETQ. The CDR3 length is 14 residues. V lost 6 bases, J lost 4 bases, and 6 bases stayed unmatched. The CDR3 is CASKTGTATGELFF. The CDR3 DNA follows: TGCGCCAGCAAAACCGGGACAGCCACCGGGGAGCTGTTTTTT. Combining the CDR3 with reference TRBV5-1 and TRBJ2-2 gives the whole variable domain KAGVTQTPRYLIKTRGQQVTLSCSPISGHRSVSWYQQTPGQGLQFLFEYFSETQRNKGNFPGRFSGRQFSNSRSEMNVSTLELGDSALYLCASKTGTATGELFFGEGSRLTVL.